This T cell receptor beta chain was recovered during a study of T cells in Graves' hyperthyroidism and ophthalmopathy. Notes on the study in general: From stable hyperthyroidism, ophthalmopathy was separated by a 13 V-J model. Appearing also in blood were most of the thyroid clonotypes expanded above 0.001.

In patients aged 18 to 65, hyperthyroidism was newly diagnosed, with duration under 2 months. Those patients with uncontrolled infection, other autoimmune disease, pregnancy or lactation were excluded. Researchers amplified the TCR beta CDR3 regions from RNA transcripts. First-round RT-PCR with HTBI primers amplified the TCR CDR3 region. TCRdb redid the calling of the multiplex PCR reads with MiXCR, one entry per CDR3 protein. The table records approximately 210,000 distinct CDR3 sequences, 15% to 20% of them present only once. This clonotype appeared many times. No antigen is known for it. The CDR3 runs 15 residues. The V end was cut by 0 bases, the J end by 0 bases, with 7 bases between. The germline V gene encodes CDR1 LGHDT and CDR2 YNNKEL (reference sequence).

This receptor was obtained from a man aged 45-60 years with Graves' hyperthyroidism. The V and J genes are TRBV3-1 and TRBJ2-3; unclear D gene. The sample comprised blood. The CDR3 spells CASSQERLSTDTQYF. The CDR3 DNA reads TGTGCCAGCAGCCAAGAAAGATTAAGCACAGATACGCAGTATTTT.